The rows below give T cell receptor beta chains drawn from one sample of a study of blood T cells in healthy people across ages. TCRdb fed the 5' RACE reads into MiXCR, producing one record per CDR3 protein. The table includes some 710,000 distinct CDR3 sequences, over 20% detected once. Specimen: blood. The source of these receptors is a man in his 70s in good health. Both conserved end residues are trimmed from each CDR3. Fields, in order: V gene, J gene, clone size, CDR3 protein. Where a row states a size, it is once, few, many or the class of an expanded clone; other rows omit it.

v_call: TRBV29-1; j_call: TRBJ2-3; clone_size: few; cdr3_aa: SVRGHYTDTQY
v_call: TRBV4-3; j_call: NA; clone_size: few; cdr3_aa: ASSQDPAGGLLRVQF
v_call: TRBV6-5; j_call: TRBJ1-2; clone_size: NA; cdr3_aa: ASSYGSVDYGYT
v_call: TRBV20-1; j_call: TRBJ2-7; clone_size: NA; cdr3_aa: SARGDVRSYEQY
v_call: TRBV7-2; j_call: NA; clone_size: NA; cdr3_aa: ASRFAGSLYNEQF
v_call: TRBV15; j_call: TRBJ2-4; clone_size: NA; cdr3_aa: ATRAGATKNIQY
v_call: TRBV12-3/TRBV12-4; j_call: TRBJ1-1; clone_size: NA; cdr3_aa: ASSPSGIPYTEAF
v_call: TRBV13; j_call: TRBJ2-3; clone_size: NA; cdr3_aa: ASSLYTGTDFPDTQY
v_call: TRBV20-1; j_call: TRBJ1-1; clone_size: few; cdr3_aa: SARSGGTVEAF
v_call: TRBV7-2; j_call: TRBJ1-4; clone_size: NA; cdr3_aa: ASSLQGAKYEKLF
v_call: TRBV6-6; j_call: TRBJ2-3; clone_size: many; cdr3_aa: ASRPTSGVSTDTQY
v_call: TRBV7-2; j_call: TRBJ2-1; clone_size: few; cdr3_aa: ASSFTGTSGGNEQF
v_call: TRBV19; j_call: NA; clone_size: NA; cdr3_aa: ASSKTGQGARYEQY
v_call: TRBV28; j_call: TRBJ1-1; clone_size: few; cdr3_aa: ASRTRGVVTDTEAF
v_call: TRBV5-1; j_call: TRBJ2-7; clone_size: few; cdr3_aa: ASSRTALSYEQY
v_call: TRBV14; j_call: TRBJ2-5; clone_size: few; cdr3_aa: ASSSRWAGDPAQY
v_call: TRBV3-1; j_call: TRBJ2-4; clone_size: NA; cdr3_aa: ASSLQLAGGNIQY
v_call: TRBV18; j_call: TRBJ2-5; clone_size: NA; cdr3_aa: ASSPLGAGYQETQY
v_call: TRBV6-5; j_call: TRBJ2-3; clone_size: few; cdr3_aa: ASSFASGFGTDTQY
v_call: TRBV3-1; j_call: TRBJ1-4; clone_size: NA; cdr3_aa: ASSQEGSRLF
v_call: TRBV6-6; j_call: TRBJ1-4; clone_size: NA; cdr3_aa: ASSYRQGGEKLF
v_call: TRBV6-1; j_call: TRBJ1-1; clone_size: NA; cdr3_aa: ASSDGAKQGPNTEAF
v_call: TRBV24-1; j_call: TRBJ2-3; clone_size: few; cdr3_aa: ATSERTSGRVTDTQY
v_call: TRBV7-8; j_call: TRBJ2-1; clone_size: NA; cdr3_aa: ASSLEGVCNEQF
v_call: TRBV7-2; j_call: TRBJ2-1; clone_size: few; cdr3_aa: ASSLELYNEQF
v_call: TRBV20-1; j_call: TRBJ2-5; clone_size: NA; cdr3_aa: SARHVSGGASEQY
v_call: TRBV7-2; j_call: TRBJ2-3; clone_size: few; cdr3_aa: ASSPPPAGGLFLGTDTQY
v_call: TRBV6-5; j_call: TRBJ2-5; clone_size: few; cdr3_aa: ASRMWETQY
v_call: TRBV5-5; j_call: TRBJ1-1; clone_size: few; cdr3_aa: ASSLRPSLPF
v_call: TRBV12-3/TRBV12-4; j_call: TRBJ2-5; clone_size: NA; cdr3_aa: ASSNLGYQETQY
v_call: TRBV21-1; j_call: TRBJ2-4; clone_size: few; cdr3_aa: ASSKGWDSSIRGIAKNIQY
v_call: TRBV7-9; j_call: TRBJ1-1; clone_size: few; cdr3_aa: ASRSSGHANTEAF
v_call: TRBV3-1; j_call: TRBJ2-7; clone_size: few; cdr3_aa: ASSQSIRYEQY
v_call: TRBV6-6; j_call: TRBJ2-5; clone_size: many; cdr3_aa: ASREQGQQETQY
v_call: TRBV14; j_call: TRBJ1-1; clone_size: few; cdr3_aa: ASSLGQARNTEAF
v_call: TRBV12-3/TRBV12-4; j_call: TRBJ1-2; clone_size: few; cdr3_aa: ASSPRTGIYGYT
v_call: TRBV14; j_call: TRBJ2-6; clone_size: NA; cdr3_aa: ASSQTLGQLLSGANVLT
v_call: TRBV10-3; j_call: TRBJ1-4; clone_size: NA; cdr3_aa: AISESGQGSNEKLF
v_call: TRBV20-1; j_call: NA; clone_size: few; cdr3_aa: SARDPSGGWVQF
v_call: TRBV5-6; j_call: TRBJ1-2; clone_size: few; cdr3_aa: ASSMQGYGYT